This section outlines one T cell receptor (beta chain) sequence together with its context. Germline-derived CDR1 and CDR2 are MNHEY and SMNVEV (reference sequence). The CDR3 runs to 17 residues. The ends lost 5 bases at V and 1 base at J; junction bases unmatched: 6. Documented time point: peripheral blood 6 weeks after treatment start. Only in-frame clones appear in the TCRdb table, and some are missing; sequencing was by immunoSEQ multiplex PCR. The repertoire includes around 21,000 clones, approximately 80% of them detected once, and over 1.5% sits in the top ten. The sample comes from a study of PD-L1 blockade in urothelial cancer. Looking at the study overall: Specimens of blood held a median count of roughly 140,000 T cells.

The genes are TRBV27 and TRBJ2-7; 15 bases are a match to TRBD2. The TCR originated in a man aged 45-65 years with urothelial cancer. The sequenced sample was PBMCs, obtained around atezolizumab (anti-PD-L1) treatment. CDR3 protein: CASSPGLAGGPSYEQYF. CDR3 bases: TGTGCCAGCAGTCCCGGACTAGCGGGAGGGCCGTCCTACGAGCAGTACTTC.